This T cell receptor (beta chain) originates from a study of cytomegalovirus exposure and HLA in healthy donors. Study results and limitations: CMV serostatus alone was available as immune exposure information.

A note on this clone: Its antigen is currently unknown.

Both 60 Vbeta primers and 13 Jbeta primers went into the PCR. Only in-frame clones appear in the TCRdb table, and some are missing; sequencing was by immunoSEQ multiplex PCR. The top ten clones hold around 2% of a sample with fewer than 250,000 clones, 81% of them seen once. The J segment lost 9 bases and the V segment lost 10 bases, leaving 5 bases of the junction unmatched. This CDR3 has 12 residues. CDR1 SNHLY and CDR2 FYNNEI come from the germline V gene. This TCR was sampled from a man aged 18 to 29 in good health and CMV-seronegative. Sequenced material: PBMCs. The rearrangement links TRBV2 to TRBJ1-6; 8 bases align to TRBD1. The CDR3 loop reads CATGTGPSPLHF. The CDR3 nucleotides are TGTGCCACGGGGACAGGACCTTCACCCCTCCACTTT. The entire variable domain, with the rest obtained from reference TRBV2 and TRBJ1-6, is as follows: EPEVTQTPSHQVTQMGQEVILRCVPISNHLYFYWYRQILGQKVEFLVSFYNNEISEKSEIFDDQFSVERPDGSNFTLKIRSTKLEDSAMYFCATGTGPSPLHFGNGTRLTVT.